A single sample gave rise to the 8 T cell receptor beta chains below, sequenced in a study of T cell responses to AZD1222 COVID-19 vaccine. Clones were sequenced by immunoSEQ multiplex PCR, and TCRdb holds only the in-frame ones, with some missing. The top ten clones hold around 8% of a sample with 65,000 to 100,000 clones, 80% to 95% of them seen once. The source material was peripheral blood, sampled 28 days after the second AZD1222 dose. These receptor sequences come from an adult who received the AZD1222 COVID-19 vaccine.

The rearrangement uses TRBV7-9 and TRBJ1-3, with unresolved D. Trimming took off 5 bases at V and 3 bases at J, with 5 bases between the two ends. CDR3 length: 12 residues. CDR1 and CDR2 (germline): SEHNR, FQNEAQ (reference sequence). CDR3: CASSAGGNTIYF. The CDR3 nucleotides read TGTGCCAGCAGCGCCGGTGGAAACACCATATATTTT.

CDR3 in DNA: TGTGCCAGCGGGAGCGGACCAAAACGTGGGGCCAACGTCCTGACTTTC. It yields the protein CASGSGPKRGANVLTF. The chain is built from TRBV28 and TRBJ2-6; perhaps TRBD2 as D (5 bases). CDR1 and CDR2 (germline): MDHEN, SYDVKM. The CDR3 runs 16 residues. Trimming cost V 8 bases and J 3 bases, with 17 bases left between them.

The genes are TRBV18 and TRBJ2-7; D is undetermined. Germline lookup yields CDR1 KGHSH and CDR2 LQKENI. The CDR3 extends over 14 amino acids. Trimming took off 1 base at V and 0 bases at J, with 7 bases between the two ends. The CDR3 here is CASSPRAGSYEQYF. The CDR3 DNA reads as TGTGCCAGCTCACCACGGGCTGGCTCCTACGAGCAGTACTTC.

The CDR3 DNA is TGTGCCAGCAGGGAAACAGGGGGCGTAAACGAGCAGTACTTC. Translation gives CASRETGGVNEQYF. The J gene is TRBJ2-7, the V gene TRBV7-2, with 9 bases aligning to TRBD1. Germline lookup yields CDR1 SGHTA and CDR2 FQGNSA. There are 14 residues in the CDR3. Trimming removed 6 bases from V and 5 bases from J; junction bases left unmatched: 8.

This clone has only one observation. This chain joins TRBV5-4 and TRBJ1-2, with TRBD1 matching over 9 bases. CDR1 is SGHNT, CDR2 YYREEE, per germline (reference sequence). After removal of 4 bases from V and 5 bases from J, the junction contained 9 bases not matched to a gene. The CDR3 is 15 amino acids. The CDR3 region has the DNA TGTGCCAGCAGCACGGGACAGGGACTTTGGTATGGCTACACCTTC. It codes for CASSTGQGLWYGYTF.

The genes are TRBV11-2 and TRBJ1-4; possibly TRBD1 for D (6 bases). The CDR3 is 13 residues long. Germline V gene lookup returns CDR1 SGHAT and CDR2 FQNNGV. V was pared by 5 bases and J by 8 bases, with 12 bases between. CDR3: CASSLVGGEKLFF. Written as DNA, the CDR3 is TGTGCCAGCAGCCTAGTGGGGGGCGAAAAACTGTTTTTT.

V usage is TRBV6-5 and J usage is TRBJ2-7; D possibly corresponds to TRBD2 (5 bases). The CDR3 is 11 residues long. V gave up 6 bases and J gave up 7 bases, with 10 bases separating them. From germline, CDR1 is MNHEY and CDR2 SVGAGI. The CDR3 protein is CASSVQREQYF. CDR3 DNA sequence: TGTGCCAGCAGCGTCCAGCGGGAGCAGTACTTC.

The CDR3 DNA reads as TGCGCCAGCAGCTCGGACCCCGGGAGAGATACGCAGTATTTT. As protein: CASSSDPGRDTQYF. The chain recombines TRBV5-1 with TRBJ2-3; weak D call: TRBD2 (6 bases). The V end lost 3 bases, the J end lost 5 bases, and 13 bases lay between the germline ends. CDR3 length: 14 amino acids. Germline CDR1 and CDR2: SGHRS and YFSETQ.